Listed here is a single T cell receptor (beta chain). Antigen specificity is unknown. Sequenced by immunoSEQ multiplex PCR; TCRdb stores in-frame clones only, minus some. The data show roughly 70,000 clones, 73% seen once. The data originate from a study of vaccination effects on CD4 cells after COVID-19. General observations from the study: Mainly new clones induced by vaccination were found among post-vaccine spike-reactive clones in convalescents. There was marked clonal contraction among infection- and vaccine-induced clones late after vaccination.

Sequencing followed a ViraFEST assay step that expanded antigen-specific CD4+ T cells with viral peptide pools. Investigators separated out CD4+ T cells once around 11 days of culture had passed. The person's infection with SARS-CoV-2, confirmed by PCR, took place between March and December 2020. Supplemented with 9.5 to 10 IU/ml IL-2 and about 10 ug/ml peptides, fewer than 2.5 million PBMC per well were kept in culture. HIV-1 Nef peptide pool stimulation served as negative control. The TCR sequence derives from a human donor who had a prior SARS-CoV-2 infection. The sample was CD4+ T cells from PBMCs cultured with HIV peptides, taken before COVID-19 vaccination. Documented subset: HIV-1 Nef peptide pool negative control/reference culture.

CDR3 nucleotide sequence: TGCGCCAGCAGAGACTATGTAGAGACCCAGTACTTC. This codes for CASRDYVETQYF. The chain joins TRBV5-1 to TRBJ2-5; tentative D call: TRBD2 (5 bases). The CDR3 extends over 12 amino acids. Per the germline V gene, CDR1 is SGHRS and CDR2 is YFSETQ. Trimming pared 5 bases from V and 4 bases from J, leaving 9 bases between.